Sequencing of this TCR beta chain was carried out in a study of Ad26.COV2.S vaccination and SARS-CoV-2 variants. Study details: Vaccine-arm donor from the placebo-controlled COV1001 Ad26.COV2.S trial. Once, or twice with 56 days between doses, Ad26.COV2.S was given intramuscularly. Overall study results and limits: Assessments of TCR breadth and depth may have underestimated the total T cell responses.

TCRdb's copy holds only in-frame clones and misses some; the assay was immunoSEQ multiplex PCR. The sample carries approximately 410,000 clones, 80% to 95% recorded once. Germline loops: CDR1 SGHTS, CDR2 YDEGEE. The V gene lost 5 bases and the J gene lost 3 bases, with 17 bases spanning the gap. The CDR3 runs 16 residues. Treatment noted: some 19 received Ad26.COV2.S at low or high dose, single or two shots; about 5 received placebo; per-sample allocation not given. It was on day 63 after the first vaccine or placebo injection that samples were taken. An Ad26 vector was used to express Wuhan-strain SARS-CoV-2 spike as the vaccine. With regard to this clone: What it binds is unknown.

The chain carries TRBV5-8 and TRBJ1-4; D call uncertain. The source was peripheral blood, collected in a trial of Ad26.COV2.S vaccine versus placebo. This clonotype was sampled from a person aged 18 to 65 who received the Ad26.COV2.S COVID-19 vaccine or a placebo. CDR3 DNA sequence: TGTGCCAGCAGTCGGGTGGTGGATTCCGCTAATGAAAAACTGTTTTTT. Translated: CASSRVVDSANEKLFF.